The 16 T cell receptor beta chains reported below all come from one sample, sequenced in a study of cytotoxic CD8 clonotypes in ibrutinib-treated CLL. Sequencing was performed with immunoSEQ multiplex PCR; in TCRdb, only in-frame clones are kept and a portion is missing. The sample has 250,000 to 350,000 clones, around 69% seen once; the top ten hold around 5.3%. Sequencing was performed on PBMCs, taken at disease progression, from a patient treated with ibrutinib. These receptors were taken from a human donor with chronic lymphocytic leukemia.

This chain connects TRBV4-1 to TRBJ1-4, with D possibly being TRBD1 (5 bases). Germline CDR1 reads MGHRA; CDR2 reads YSYEKL. This CDR3 has 17 amino acids. Trimming pared 0 bases from V and 6 bases from J, leaving 17 bases between. The CDR3 is CASSQDPSGTADEKLFF. The CDR3 DNA sequence: TGCGCCAGCAGCCAAGATCCATCAGGGACCGCGGATGAAAAACTGTTTTTT.

The chain's CDR3 is CATSRDLAGESDTQYF. For the CDR3, the DNA is TGTGCCACCAGCAGAGATTTAGCGGGAGAGTCAGATACGCAGTATTTT. The chain joins TRBV15 to TRBJ2-3; 9 nucleotides align to TRBD2. Per the germline V gene, CDR1 is LNHNV and CDR2 is YYDKDF (reference sequence). V lost 0 bases and J lost 4; bases outside the gene matches: 5. CDR3 length: 16 amino acids.

This clone was seen a handful of times. This chain uses TRBV19 with TRBJ1-5, with D hard to call. Germline CDR1 is LNHDA and CDR2 is SQIVND (reference sequence). The germline V and J ends were trimmed by 6 bases and 0 bases, with 6 bases remaining between them. CDR3 length: 13 residues. This CDR3 is CASSPNSNQPQHF. As DNA, the CDR3 is TGTGCCAGTAGCCCAAATAGCAATCAGCCCCAGCATTTT.

The chain has TRBV2 and TRBJ2-7; D remains unclear. Trimming removed 0 bases at V and 0 bases at J, with 9 bases between. The germline V gene has CDR1 SNHLY and CDR2 FYNNEI. The CDR3 has 15 residues. CDR3 sequence reads: CASSEAWRNSYEQYF. The CDR3 region has the DNA TGTGCCAGCAGTGAAGCCTGGCGCAACTCCTACGAGCAGTACTTC.

This clone occurred a few times. The chain is built from TRBV5-1 and TRBJ1-6; 8 bases map to TRBD1. Trimming removed 4 bases from V and 4 bases from J; junction bases left unmatched: 1. CDR3 size: 14 residues. Germline lookup yields CDR1 SGHRS and CDR2 YFSETQ. The CDR3 bases are TGCGCCAGCAGCCGACAGGGGTATAATTCACCCCTCCACTTT. The encoded protein is CASSRQGYNSPLHF.

The CDR3 DNA reads TGTGCCAGTAGCACATTAAACTACAATCTAGGTGGCTACACCTTC. As protein: CASSTLNYNLGGYTF. The chain links TRBV19 to TRBJ1-2; D is undetermined. The CDR3 totals 15 residues. Between the trimmed V and J ends, which lost 6 bases and 7 bases, there was a span of 21 bases. Germline V gene data show CDR1 as LNHDA and CDR2 as SQIVND (reference sequence).

V usage is TRBV15 and J usage is TRBJ2-2; D uncertain. Germline assignment: CDR1 LNHNV and CDR2 YYDKDF (reference sequence). The CDR3 sequence is 15 residues long. V shed 0 bases and J shed 4 bases, with 9 bases lying between them. CDR3 amino acids: CATSRDRQFTGELFF. CDR3 bases: TGTGCCACCAGCAGAGATAGGCAGTTCACCGGGGAGCTGTTTTTT.

The chain links TRBV12-5 to TRBJ2-3; 12 bases align to TRBD2. J gave up 0 bases and V 2 bases, and 9 bases lay outside the gene matches. The length of the CDR3 is 19 residues. From germline, CDR1 is LGHNT and CDR2 FRNRAP. CDR3 nucleotide sequence: TGTGCTAGTGGTTTGTCTAGCGGGGGGGCCAGTACTAGCACAGATACGCAGTATTTT. Its protein product is CASGLSSGGASTSTDTQYF.

V is TRBV10-1 and J is TRBJ2-3; D unclear. This CDR3 is 17 amino acids long. Trimming took 0 bases from V and 2 from J, leaving 15 bases between them. Germline assignment: CDR1 WNHNN and CDR2 SYGVQD (reference sequence). The CDR3 DNA sequence: TGCGCCAGCAGTGAGTCGAGGCTCCTAGGGCACACAGATACGCAGTATTTT. This codes for CASSESRLLGHTDTQYF.

The chain uses TRBV5-1 and TRBJ2-1, with TRBD2 identical over 8 bases. CDR3 size: 15 residues. Germline V gives CDR1 SGHRS, CDR2 YFSETQ. Unmatched junction bases numbered 4, after V lost 2 bases and J lost 3 bases. CDR3 region: CASSLLAEIYNEQFF. CDR3 bases: TGCGCCAGCAGCTTACTAGCGGAGATCTACAATGAGCAGTTCTTC.

The CDR3: CASSLASGSYEQYF. The CDR3 coding sequence is TGTGCCAGCAGCTTGGCTAGCGGGAGTTACGAGCAGTACTTC. This chain connects TRBV7-9 to TRBJ2-7; 10 bases are a match to TRBD2. The CDR3 sequence is 14 residues long. The germline gives CDR1 SEHNR, CDR2 FQNEAQ (reference sequence). J was trimmed by 4 bases and V by 3 bases; bases with no gene match: 3.

This chain links TRBV19 with TRBJ2-2; D not certain. This CDR3 has 10 residues. CDR1 and CDR2 from the germline V gene are LNHDA and SQIVND (reference sequence). V was cut by 5 bases and J by 8 bases, with 3 bases left in between. The CDR3 spells CASSQGELFF. The CDR3 DNA follows: TGTGCCAGTAGTCAGGGGGAGCTGTTTTTT.

The chain employs TRBV5-8 and TRBJ2-3, with 8 nucleotides matching TRBD1. The CDR3 is 14 amino acids. The V and J ends lost 2 bases and 10 bases, in that order; junction bases with no gene match: 9. Germline V CDR1 and CDR2: SGHTS, YDEGEE. The CDR3 region is CASSLRVGDRSQYF. The CDR3 DNA reads as TGTGCCAGCAGCTTACGGGTGGGGGACAGGTCGCAGTATTTT.

The chain has TRBV6-5 and TRBJ1-2; perhaps TRBD1 as D (5 bases). The germline V gene has CDR1 MNHEY and CDR2 SVGAGI. The germline V and J ends were trimmed by 5 bases and 3 bases, with 10 bases remaining between them. CDR3 length equals 13 residues. DNA of the CDR3: TGTGCCAGCAGTCCCTCAGGGTACTATGGCTACACCTTC. Amino acid sequence: CASSPSGYYGYTF.

V gene TRBV5-1 combines with J gene TRBJ2-7; 10 nucleotides match TRBD1. This CDR3 has 14 amino acids. Germline lookup yields CDR1 SGHRS and CDR2 YFSETQ. V was pared by 5 bases and J by 4 bases, with 6 bases of the junction left unmatched. The CDR3 DNA follows: TGCGCCAGCAGTCGGGACAGGGGTGGTTACGAGCAGTACTTC. Protein product: CASSRDRGGYEQYF. Looking up the rest from reference TRBV5-1 and TRBJ2-7 gives the full variable domain: KAGVTQTPRYLIKTRGQQVTLSCSPISGHRSVSWYQQTPGQGLQFLFEYFSETQRNKGNFPGRFSGRQFSNSRSEMNVSTLELGDSALYLCASSRDRGGYEQYFGPGTRLTVT.

The rearrangement links TRBV9 to TRBJ1-2; perhaps TRBD1 as D (5 bases). CDR1 SGDLS and CDR2 YYNGEE come from the germline V gene. With 4 bases removed from V and 5 bases from J, the gap between germline ends came to 9 bases. The CDR3 is 12 amino acids. The CDR3: CASSRRVYGYTF. Written as DNA, the CDR3 is TGTGCCAGCAGCCGCAGGGTTTATGGCTACACCTTC.